These 14 T cell receptor beta chains originate from one sample sequenced in a study of human T cells and chemical hapten exposure. One entry per CDR3 protein results from TCRdb running MiXCR on the RACE reads. Counted here are roughly 48,000 distinct CDR3 sequences, approximately 4.8% occurring once; the ten biggest clones make up less than 6%. Stated time point: healthy volunteer bleed at 2 weeks. Researchers extracted total RNA from unfractionated whole blood. The sample comprised whole blood. Source of these receptors: a human donor in good health. Some clones in this sample may be carry-over from other donors' samples.

This clonotype was counted at least ten times. The gene calls are TRBV7-3 and TRBJ2-5, with D unresolved. V gave up 5 bases and J gave up 2 bases, with 15 bases separating them. Germline V gene data show CDR1 as SGHTA and CDR2 as FQGTGA. This CDR3 has 15 amino acids. The CDR3 spells CASSPRTDRQETQYF. CDR3 bases: TGTGCCAGCAGCCCAAGGACCGATCGGCAAGAGACCCAGTACTTC.

This chain connects TRBV6-1 to TRBJ1-1; TRBD1 matches at 10 bases. Germline V gives CDR1 MNHNS, CDR2 SASEGT. V lost 2 bases, J lost 4 bases, and 10 bases stayed unmatched. The CDR3 is 17 residues long. CDR3 loop: CASSERGQGRGSTEAFF. DNA for the CDR3: TGTGCCAGCAGTGAAAGGGGACAGGGGAGAGGGAGCACTGAAGCTTTCTTT.

This clonotype came up many times. The chain carries TRBV30 and TRBJ1-5, with D maybe TRBD1 (6 bases). The V and J ends lost 0 bases and 4 bases respectively, with 10 bases between them. The germline V gene encodes CDR1 GTSNPN and CDR2 SVGIG (reference sequence). The CDR3 runs 14 residues. As DNA, the CDR3 is TGTGCCTGGAGTGTTACGGGGGCAAATCAGCCCCAGCATTTT. Translated, it gives CAWSVTGANQPQHF.

As regards this clonotype: A clone one base away is much larger, so this may be a read error. V gene TRBV6-5 combines with J gene TRBJ2-3; a weak D match, TRBD2 (6 bases). The CDR3 length is 14 residues. The V gene lost 6 bases and the J gene lost 4 bases, with 14 bases spanning the gap. CDR1 is MNHEY, CDR2 SVGAGI, per germline. CDR3 nucleotides: TGTGCCAGCAGGGATAGCGGAAACTCAGATACGCAGTATTTT. Translating gives CASRDSGNSDTQYF.

This clonotype has a count of ten or more. The chain combines TRBV2 with TRBJ2-3, with TRBD1 matching over 8 bases. Germline V CDR1 and CDR2: SNHLY, FYNNEI. Germline trimming cut 2 bases from V and 2 bases from J; bases unmatched to any gene: 12. The CDR3 consists of 18 residues. CDR3 residues: CASSERESRQGPTDTQYF. In nucleotides, the CDR3 is TGTGCCAGCAGTGAACGGGAGTCGAGACAGGGGCCCACAGATACGCAGTATTTT.

This clonotype was seen many times. The junction differs from germline at one of its ends, possibly a read error. The rearrangement joins TRBV28 to TRBJ2-3; 13 nucleotides align to TRBD2. Germline V gives CDR1 MDHEN, CDR2 SYDVKM. The CDR3 length is 17 residues. CDR3: CASSFPTSGRALHSVDF. The CDR3 nucleotides are TGTGCCAGCAGTTTTCCAACTAGCGGGAGGGCCCTCCACAGTGTGGATTTT. Looking up the rest from reference TRBV28 and TRBJ2-3 gives the full variable domain: DVKVTQSSRYLVKRTGEKVFLECVQDMDHENMFWYRQDPGLGLRLIYFSYDVKMKEKGDIPEGYSVSREKKERFSLILESASTNQTSMYLCASSFPTSGRALHSVDFGPGTRLTVL.

This clonotype appeared many times. The rearrangement uses TRBV28 and TRBJ1-2, with D hard to call. The ends were cut back, 5 bases at V and 0 bases at J, with 4 bases in the middle. This CDR3 contains 12 residues. The germline V gene encodes CDR1 MDHEN and CDR2 SYDVKM. CDR3 residues: CASSDTNYGYTF. The CDR3 nucleotides read TGTGCCAGCAGTGACACTAACTATGGCTACACCTTC.

In this sample, this clonotype turned up many times. V usage is TRBV7-2 and J usage is TRBJ2-5; TRBD1 agrees at 7 bases. Germline values: CDR1 SGHTA, CDR2 FQGNSA. The CDR3 sequence is 14 residues long. Unmatched junction bases numbered 8, after V lost 5 bases and J lost 5 bases. This CDR3 is CASSPQGLVETQYF. As DNA, the CDR3 is TGTGCCAGCAGCCCACAGGGGCTGGTGGAGACCCAGTACTTC. Full variable domain (remainder filled in from reference TRBV7-2 and TRBJ2-5): GAGVSQSPSNKVTEKGKDVELRCDPISGHTALYWYRQSLGQGLEFLIYFQGNSAPDKSGLPSDRFSAERTGGSVSTLTIQRTQQEDSAVYLCASSPQGLVETQYFGPGTRLLVL.

At least ten counts were recorded for this clonotype. This chain uses TRBV11-2 with TRBJ2-3; 9 bases map to TRBD2. CDR1 and CDR2 (germline): SGHAT, FQNNGV. V trimming: 2 bases; J trimming: 4 bases; junction bases outside the gene matches: 4. The CDR3 has 15 amino acids. CDR3 DNA: TGTGCCAGCAGCTTACTAGCGGGACTAGCAGATACGCAGTATTTT. Translation gives CASSLLAGLADTQYF.

This clonotype has just a few counts. CDR3 protein: CASSLRGLAYQPQHF. CDR3 sequence (DNA): TGTGCCAGCAGTTTAAGGGGGTTAGCCTATCAGCCCCAGCATTTT. This chain joins TRBV27 and TRBJ1-5; D is possibly TRBD1 (6 bases). Germline-derived CDR1 and CDR2 are MNHEY and SMNVEV (reference sequence). The CDR3 runs to 15 residues. The V end lost 2 bases, the J end lost 5 bases, and 13 bases lay between the germline ends.

This chain links TRBV5-8 with TRBJ2-1, with D perhaps matching TRBD1 (6 bases). Between the trimmed V and J ends, which lost 4 bases and 5 bases, there was a span of 16 bases. The CDR3 runs 15 residues. Germline lookup yields CDR1 SGHTS and CDR2 YDEGEE. CDR3: CASSPWTATNNEQFF. The CDR3 DNA reads TGTGCCAGCAGCCCATGGACAGCAACAAACAATGAGCAGTTCTTC.

This clonotype was observed once. This may arise from a read error, as a much more abundant clone is one base away. The CDR3 does not close with the conserved phenylalanine or tryptophan, likely indicating a read error. The rearrangement links TRBV6-1 to TRBJ2-1; the D gene is possibly TRBD2 (6 bases). The length of the CDR3 is 14 residues. V was pared by 6 bases and J by 2 bases, with 11 bases between. Per the germline V gene, CDR1 is MNHNS and CDR2 is SASEGT. In nucleotides, the CDR3 is TGTGCCAGCAGGGGGGACTTTACCTACAATGAGCAGTTCTCC. Its translation: CASRGDFTYNEQFS.

There are many counts of this clonotype. This rearrangement joins TRBV20-1 to TRBJ1-5, with D unclear. Germline V gene data show CDR1 as DFQATT and CDR2 as SNEGSKA (reference sequence). This CDR3 contains 16 residues. The V gene lost 0 bases and the J gene lost 0 bases, with 12 bases spanning the gap. CDR3 loop: CSARDWTSISNQPQHF. CDR3 coding DNA: TGCAGTGCTAGAGACTGGACCTCTATTAGCAATCAGCCCCAGCATTTT.

This clonotype was seen more than once but under ten times. The chain joins TRBV28 to TRBJ2-7; D is tentatively TRBD1 or TRBD2 (6 bases each). With 8 bases removed from V and 1 base from J, the gap between germline ends came to 18 bases. This CDR3 spans 15 amino acids. Germline assignment: CDR1 MDHEN and CDR2 SYDVKM. Here the CDR3 DNA reads TGTGCCAGCTCTTCTGGGGGGACATATTCCTACGAGCAGTACTTC. The encoded protein is CASSSGGTYSYEQYF.